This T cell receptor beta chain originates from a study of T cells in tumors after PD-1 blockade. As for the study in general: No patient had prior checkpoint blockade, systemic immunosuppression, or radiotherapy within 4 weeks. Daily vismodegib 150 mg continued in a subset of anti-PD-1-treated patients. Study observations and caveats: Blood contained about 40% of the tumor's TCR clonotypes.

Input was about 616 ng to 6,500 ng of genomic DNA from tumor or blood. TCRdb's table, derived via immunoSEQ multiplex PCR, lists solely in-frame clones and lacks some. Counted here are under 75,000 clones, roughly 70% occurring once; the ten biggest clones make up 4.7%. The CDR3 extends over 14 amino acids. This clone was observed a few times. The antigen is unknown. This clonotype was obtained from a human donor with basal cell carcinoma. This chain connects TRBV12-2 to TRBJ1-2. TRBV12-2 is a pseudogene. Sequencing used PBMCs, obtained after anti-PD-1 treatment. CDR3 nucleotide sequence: TGTGCAAGTCGCTTAGTCCAGCATGACGGGGGCTACACCTTC. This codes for CASRLVQHDGGYTF.